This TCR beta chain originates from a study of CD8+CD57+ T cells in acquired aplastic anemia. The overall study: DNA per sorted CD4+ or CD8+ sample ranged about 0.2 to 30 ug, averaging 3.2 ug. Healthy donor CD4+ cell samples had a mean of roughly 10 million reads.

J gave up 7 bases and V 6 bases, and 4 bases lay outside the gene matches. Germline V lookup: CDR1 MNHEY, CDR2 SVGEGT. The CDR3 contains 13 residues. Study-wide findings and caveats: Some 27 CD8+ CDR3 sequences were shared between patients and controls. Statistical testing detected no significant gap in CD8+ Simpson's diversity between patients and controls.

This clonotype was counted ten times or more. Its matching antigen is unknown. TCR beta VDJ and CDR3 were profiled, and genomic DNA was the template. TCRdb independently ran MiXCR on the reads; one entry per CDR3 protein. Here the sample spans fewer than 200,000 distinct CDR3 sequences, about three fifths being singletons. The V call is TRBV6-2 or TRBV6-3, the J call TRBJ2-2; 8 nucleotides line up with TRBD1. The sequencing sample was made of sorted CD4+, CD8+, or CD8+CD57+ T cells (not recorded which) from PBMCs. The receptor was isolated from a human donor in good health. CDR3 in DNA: TGTGCCAGCAGATCAGGGGGCGGCGGGGAGCTGTTTTTT. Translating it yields CASRSGGGGELFF.